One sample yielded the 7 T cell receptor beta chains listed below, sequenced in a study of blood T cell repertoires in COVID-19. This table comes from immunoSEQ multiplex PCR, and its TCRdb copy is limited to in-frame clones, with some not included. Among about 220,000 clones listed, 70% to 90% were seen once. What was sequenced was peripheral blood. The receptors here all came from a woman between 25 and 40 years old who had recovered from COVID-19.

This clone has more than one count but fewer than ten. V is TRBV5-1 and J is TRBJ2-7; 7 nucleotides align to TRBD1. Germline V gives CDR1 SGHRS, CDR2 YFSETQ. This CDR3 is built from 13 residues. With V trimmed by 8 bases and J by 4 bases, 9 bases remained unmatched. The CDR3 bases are TGCGCCAGGTGGGACAGTGGGAGATACGAGCAGTACTTC. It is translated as CARWDSGRYEQYF.

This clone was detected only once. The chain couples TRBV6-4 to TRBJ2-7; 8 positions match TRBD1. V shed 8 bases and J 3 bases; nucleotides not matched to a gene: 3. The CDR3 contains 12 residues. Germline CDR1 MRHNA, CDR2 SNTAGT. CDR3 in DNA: TGTGCCAGCGCCGGACAGGGCTACGAGCAGTACTTC. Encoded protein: CASAGQGYEQYF.

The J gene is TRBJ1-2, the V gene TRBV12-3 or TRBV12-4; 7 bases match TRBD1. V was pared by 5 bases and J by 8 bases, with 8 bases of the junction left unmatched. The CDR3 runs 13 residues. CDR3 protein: CASSTGTAWGYTF. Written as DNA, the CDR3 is TGTGCCAGCAGTACCGGGACAGCCTGGGGCTACACCTTC.

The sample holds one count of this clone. CDR3 region: CASSFLTLTSVGAYNEQFF. For the CDR3, the DNA is TGTGCCAGCAGTTTCCTTACACTAACTAGCGTCGGAGCCTACAATGAGCAGTTCTTC. The J gene is TRBJ2-1, the V gene TRBV27, with TRBD2 matching 7 bases. Germline-derived CDR1 and CDR2 are MNHEY and SMNVEV (reference sequence). This CDR3 contains 19 residues. V gave up 3 bases and J gave up 2 bases; unmatched junction bases: 16.

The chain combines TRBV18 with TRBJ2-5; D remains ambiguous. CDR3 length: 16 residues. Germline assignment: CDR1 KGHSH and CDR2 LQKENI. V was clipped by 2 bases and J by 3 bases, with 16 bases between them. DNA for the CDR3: TGTGCCAGCTCACCAAGACTGGTGCTCGATAAAGAGACCCAGTACTTC. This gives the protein CASSPRLVLDKETQYF.

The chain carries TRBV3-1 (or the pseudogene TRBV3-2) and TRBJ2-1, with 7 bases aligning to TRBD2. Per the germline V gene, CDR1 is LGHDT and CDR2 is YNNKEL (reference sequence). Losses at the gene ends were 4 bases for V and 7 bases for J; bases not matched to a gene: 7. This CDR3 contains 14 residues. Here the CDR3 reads CASSPGGWANEQFF. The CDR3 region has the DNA TGTGCCAGCAGCCCCGGGGGGTGGGCTAATGAGCAGTTCTTC.

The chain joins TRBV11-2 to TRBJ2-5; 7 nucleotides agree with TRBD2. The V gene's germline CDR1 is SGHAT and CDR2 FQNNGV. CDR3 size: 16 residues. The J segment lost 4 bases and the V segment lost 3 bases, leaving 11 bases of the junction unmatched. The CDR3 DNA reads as TGTGCCAGCAGCTTGGGAGTGGGGGGGGGAAGAGAGACCCAGTACTTC. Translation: CASSLGVGGGRETQYF.